The clone carrying this T cell receptor beta chain showed up just a few times. This specimen comes from a study of T cells in Graves' hyperthyroidism and ophthalmopathy. Study context: The authors collected peripheral blood at initial diagnosis, before any treatment.

The germline V gene has CDR1 MNHEY and CDR2 SVGEGT. This CDR3 has 12 residues. The V gene lost 4 bases and the J gene lost 6 bases, with 7 bases spanning the gap. TCR beta CDR3 regions were amplified from RNA. First-round RT-PCR with HTBI primers amplified the TCR CDR3 region. TCRdb reprocessed the multiplex PCR reads with MiXCR, giving one entry per CDR3 protein. The table records 300,000 to 450,000 distinct CDR3 sequences, less than 15% of them present only once. The sample comprised blood. The chain is built from TRBV6-2 or TRBV6-3 and TRBJ2-1; D gene uncertain. The source is a woman aged 18-35 years with Graves' hyperthyroidism. The CDR3, as DNA: TGTGCCAGCAGTTCGGTGGGCAATGAGCAGTTCTTC. Protein: CASSSVGNEQFF.